A single sample is the source of the 23 T cell receptor beta chains below, sequenced in a study of T cells after yellow fever vaccination. Each CDR3 protein gets one entry after TCRdb re-called the 5' RACE reads with MiXCR. Here the sample spans approximately 450,000 distinct CDR3 sequences, around 20% being singletons. The source was PBMCs, collected before the yellow fever booster vaccination. All receptors derive from a man aged 18 to 29 who received the YFV17D yellow fever vaccine.

This clonotype was observed a handful of times. The V gene is TRBV6-5, the J gene TRBJ2-7; possible D gene TRBD2, 5 bases. Germline CDR1 and CDR2: MNHEY and SVGAGI. V gave up 4 bases and J gave up 0 bases, with 16 bases separating them. There are 16 residues in the CDR3. CDR3 residues: CASSLTRTVSSYEQYF. The CDR3 nucleotides are TGTGCCAGCAGTTTGACCCGGACTGTTAGCTCCTACGAGCAGTACTTC.

The chain links TRBV19 to TRBJ1-1, with no clear D. The V gene's germline CDR1 is LNHDA and CDR2 SQIVND (reference sequence). This CDR3 comprises 18 residues. Between the trimmed V and J ends, which lost 1 base and 4 bases, there was a span of 22 bases. In DNA form, the CDR3 reads TGTGCCAGTAGTATAGCCCCTATAAGACGAACTCGAAGCACTGAAGCTTTCTTT. Protein product: CASSIAPIRRTRSTEAFF.

The chain uses TRBV7-8 and TRBJ2-7; TRBD1 matches 9 bases. V shed 5 bases and J 2 bases; nucleotides not matched to a gene: 10. The germline V gene encodes CDR1 SGHVS and CDR2 FQNEAQ. CDR3 length: 16 residues. CDR3 sequence reads: CASSRPPGQGAYEQYF. In DNA form, the CDR3 reads TGTGCCAGCAGCCGTCCCCCGGGACAGGGAGCCTACGAGCAGTACTTC.

V usage is TRBV20-1 and J usage is TRBJ1-2; D ambiguous. Trimming pared 0 bases from V and 2 bases from J, leaving 10 bases between. Germline CDR1 reads DFQATT; CDR2 reads SNEGSKA (reference sequence). This CDR3 contains 14 residues. For the CDR3, the DNA is TGCAGTGCTAGAGATCCCAATTCCAACTATGGCTACACCTTC. This codes for CSARDPNSNYGYTF.

The chain combines TRBV6-5 with TRBJ2-5; TRBD2 aligns across 14 bases. The ends lost 7 bases at V and 2 bases at J; junction bases unmatched: 3. Germline lookup yields CDR1 MNHEY and CDR2 SVGAGI. This CDR3 spans 15 amino acids. CDR3 in amino acids: CASTGLAGGQETQYF. CDR3 coding DNA: TGTGCCAGCACCGGACTAGCGGGGGGTCAAGAGACCCAGTACTTC.

The chain recombines TRBV18 with TRBJ2-7; no clear D gene. The CDR3 length is 13 residues. V was trimmed by 3 bases and J by 2 bases, leaving 8 bases between them. The germline CDR1 and CDR2 sequences are KGHSH and LQKENI. The CDR3 coding sequence is TGTGCCAGCTCACCGTCTGGGGCCTACGAGCAGTACGTC. This encodes CASSPSGAYEQYV.

The rearrangement links TRBV20-1 to TRBJ1-1, with a weak D call TRBD1 (6 bases). Between the trimmed V and J ends, which lost 6 bases and 0 bases, there was a span of 11 bases. The CDR3 sequence is 13 residues long. Per germline, CDR1 DFQATT and CDR2 SNEGSKA (reference sequence). The CDR3 loop reads CSATTGMNTEAFF. The CDR3 nucleotides read TGCAGTGCCACGACAGGCATGAACACTGAAGCTTTCTTT.

The chain couples TRBV7-8 to TRBJ1-1; D remains unclear. The germline CDR1 and CDR2 sequences are SGHVS and FQNEAQ. Between the trimmed V and J ends, which lost 0 bases and 1 base, there was a span of 12 bases. The CDR3 spans 16 residues. The CDR3 protein is CASSLAAVAGNTEAFF. The CDR3 nucleotides read TGTGCCAGCAGCTTAGCGGCGGTAGCGGGGAACACTGAAGCTTTCTTT. Supplemented by reference TRBV7-8 and TRBJ1-1, the full variable domain reads GAGVSQSPRYKVAKRGQDVALRCDPISGHVSLFWYQQALGQGPEFLTYFQNEAQLDKSGLPSDRFFAERPEGSVSTLKIQRTQQEDSAVYLCASSLAAVAGNTEAFFGQGTRLTVV.

Here the CDR3 DNA reads TGTGCCAGTGGACTAGCGGAGACCCAGTACTTC. Translated: CASGLAETQYF. The genes are TRBV19 and TRBJ2-5, with 9 bases that match TRBD2. Germline trimming cut 8 bases from V and 5 bases from J; bases unmatched to any gene: 0. This CDR3 comprises 11 residues. Germline CDR1 and CDR2: LNHDA and SQIVND (reference sequence).

The chain employs TRBV7-2 and TRBJ2-5; possibly TRBD1 for D (5 bases). Per the germline V gene, CDR1 is SGHTA and CDR2 is FQGNSA. V dropped 6 bases and J dropped 3 bases, with 5 bases sitting between them. This CDR3 has 11 amino acids. The CDR3 protein is CASRTEETQYF. CDR3 in DNA: TGTGCCAGCAGGACAGAAGAGACCCAGTACTTC.

The table lists this clonotype with a few counts. The rearrangement uses TRBV28 and TRBJ1-2, with TRBD1 matching over 8 bases. Germline values: CDR1 MDHEN, CDR2 SYDVKM. The ends lost 2 bases at V and 8 bases at J; junction bases unmatched: 7. The length of the CDR3 is 14 residues. CDR3 sequence reads: CASSLGGQASGYTF. DNA of the CDR3: TGTGCCAGCAGTTTAGGGGGACAGGCCTCGGGCTACACCTTC.

The chain links TRBV5-1 to TRBJ2-1; 10 bases are shared with TRBD2. CDR1 SGHRS and CDR2 YFSETQ come from the germline V gene. The CDR3 consists of 17 residues. After removal of 4 bases from V and 9 bases from J, the junction contained 16 bases not matched to a gene. In DNA, the CDR3 is TGCGCCAGCAGCCCGAATCTAGCGGGGGCTAATTCGGGTGAGCAGTTCTTC. Translated, it gives CASSPNLAGANSGEQFF.

The sample holds one count of this clonotype. The chain links TRBV7-2 to TRBJ1-2; D call uncertain. Germline CDR1 SGHTA, CDR2 FQGNSA. The V end lost 1 base, the J end lost 4 bases, and 10 bases lay between the germline ends. There are 14 residues in the CDR3. The CDR3 loop reads CASSLGRGIYGYTF. CDR3 DNA: TGTGCCAGCAGCTTAGGTCGAGGGATCTATGGCTACACCTTC. Full variable domain (missing parts from reference TRBV7-2 and TRBJ1-2): GAGVSQSPSNKVTEKGKDVELRCDPISGHTALYWYRQSLGQGLEFLIYFQGNSAPDKSGLPSDRFSAERTGGSVSTLTIQRTQQEDSAVYLCASSLGRGIYGYTFGSGTRLTVV.

The rearrangement uses TRBV28 and TRBJ1-2; D is unclear. The CDR3 spans 13 residues. Germline CDR1 reads MDHEN; CDR2 reads SYDVKM. Between the trimmed V and J ends, which lost 6 bases and 7 bases, there was a span of 15 bases. As DNA, the CDR3 is TGTGCCAGCAGCCGGGCGGCACCTAGTGGCTACACCTTC. It encodes CASSRAAPSGYTF.

The chain links TRBV18 to TRBJ1-2; no definite D call. V was cut by 3 bases and J by 1 base, with 12 bases left in between. In germline, CDR1 is KGHSH, CDR2 LQKENI. CDR3 length equals 15 residues. CDR3 bases: TGTGCCAGCTCACCGAGCGCAGAGATTAACTATGGCTACACCTTC. It is translated as CASSPSAEINYGYTF.

This clonotype turned up a few times. The rearrangement uses TRBV5-1 and TRBJ1-1; 7 nucleotides agree with TRBD1. The CDR3 consists of 13 residues. The V gene's germline CDR1 is SGHRS and CDR2 YFSETQ. V dropped 2 bases and J dropped 4; count of bases not matched to a gene: 2. The CDR3 DNA is TGCGCCAGCAGCTTACAGGGGTTCACTGAAGCTTTCTTT. It translates to CASSLQGFTEAFF.

This clonotype has only a few counts. The rearrangement uses TRBV30 and TRBJ1-5, with 7 positions matching TRBD1. Germline values: CDR1 GTSNPN, CDR2 SVGIG (reference sequence). Trimming took 2 bases from V and 4 from J; bases not matched to a gene: 5. The CDR3 totals 14 residues. CDR3 amino acids: CAWSHLTGNQPQHF. The CDR3 coding sequence is TGTGCCTGGAGTCACCTGACAGGGAATCAGCCCCAGCATTTT.

The J gene is TRBJ2-3, the V gene TRBV5-4; 8 positions agree with TRBD2. This CDR3 is built from 14 residues. V trimming: 2 bases; J trimming: 6 bases; junction bases outside the gene matches: 5. Looked up from germline, CDR1 is SGHNT and CDR2 is YYREEE (reference sequence). The CDR3 is CASSFAGGQDTQYF. The CDR3, as DNA: TGTGCCAGCAGCTTTGCGGGGGGCCAGGATACGCAGTATTTT.

A few counts support this clonotype. CDR3 sequence reads: CASSARGGSYGYTF. The CDR3 DNA reads TGTGCCAGCAGCGCCCGTGGGGGTTCCTATGGCTACACCTTC. The V and J genes are TRBV7-2 and TRBJ1-2, with D possibly matching TRBD1 (5 bases). Trimming stripped 5 bases from V and 4 bases from J, with 14 bases between. CDR1 and CDR2 from the germline V gene are SGHTA and FQGNSA. The CDR3 consists of 14 residues.

The DNA of the CDR3 is TGTGCCAGCAGACTCTTGGCCGGGGAGCTGTTTTTT. Translated: CASRLLAGELFF. The V gene is TRBV7-2, the J gene TRBJ2-2, with D unresolved. The germline gives CDR1 SGHTA, CDR2 FQGNSA. Trimming left V 6 bases short and J 6 bases short, with 8 bases between. The CDR3 has 12 residues.

The rearrangement joins TRBV6-2 or TRBV6-3 to TRBJ2-5; a possible D gene is TRBD1 (5 bases). This CDR3 comprises 17 residues. From germline, CDR1 is MNHEY and CDR2 SVGEGT. V gave up 0 bases and J gave up 6 bases, with 20 bases separating them. CDR3 loop: CASSYSRNGHVIKTQYF. CDR3 bases: TGTGCCAGCAGTTACTCGAGGAACGGACACGTTATTAAGACCCAGTACTTC.

The table lists this clonotype with many counts. The chain couples TRBV5-1 to TRBJ2-3, with a possible D match to TRBD2 (5 bases). Deletions cut 1 base from V and 0 bases from J, with 9 bases between. The CDR3 is 15 amino acids. Germline assignment: CDR1 SGHRS and CDR2 YFSETQ. The DNA of the CDR3 is TGCGCCAGCAGCTTGACCGGGGATAGCACAGATACGCAGTATTTT. This translates into CASSLTGDSTDTQYF. Drawing the rest from reference TRBV5-1 and TRBJ2-3, the complete variable domain is KAGVTQTPRYLIKTRGQQVTLSCSPISGHRSVSWYQQTPGQGLQFLFEYFSETQRNKGNFPGRFSGRQFSNSRSEMNVSTLELGDSALYLCASSLTGDSTDTQYFGPGTRLTVL.

This clonotype was observed a few times. V usage is TRBV5-1 and J usage is TRBJ2-2, with 12 bases lining up with TRBD2. The V gene's germline CDR1 is SGHRS and CDR2 YFSETQ. V dropped 1 base and J dropped 3; count of bases not matched to a gene: 7. This CDR3 is 18 amino acids long. For the CDR3, the DNA is TGCGCCAGCAGCTTGCGCCCTAGCGGGGGGGCAGACACCGGGGAGCTGTTTTTT. Amino acids: CASSLRPSGGADTGELFF.